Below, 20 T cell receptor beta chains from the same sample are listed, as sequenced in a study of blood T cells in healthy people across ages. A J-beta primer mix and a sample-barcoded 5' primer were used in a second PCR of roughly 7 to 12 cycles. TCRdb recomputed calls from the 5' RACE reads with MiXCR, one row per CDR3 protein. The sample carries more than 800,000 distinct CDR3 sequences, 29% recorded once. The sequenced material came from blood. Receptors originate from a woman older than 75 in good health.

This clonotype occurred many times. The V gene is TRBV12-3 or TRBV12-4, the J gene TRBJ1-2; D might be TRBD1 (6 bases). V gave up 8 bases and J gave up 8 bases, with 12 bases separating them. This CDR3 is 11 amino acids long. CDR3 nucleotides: TGTGCCAGCTGGGACACTCACGGCTACACCTTC. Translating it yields CASWDTHGYTF.

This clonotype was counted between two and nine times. The CDR3 loop is CSARSLGIPDAGYTF. CDR3 in DNA: TGCAGTGCCCGCTCCCTAGGGATCCCAGATGCCGGCTACACCTTC. The rearrangement joins TRBV20-1 to TRBJ1-2, with D uncertain. Germline CDR1 and CDR2: DFQATT and SNEGSKA (reference sequence). The CDR3 has 15 amino acids. V lost 6 bases to trimming and J lost 8 bases, with 25 bases between them.

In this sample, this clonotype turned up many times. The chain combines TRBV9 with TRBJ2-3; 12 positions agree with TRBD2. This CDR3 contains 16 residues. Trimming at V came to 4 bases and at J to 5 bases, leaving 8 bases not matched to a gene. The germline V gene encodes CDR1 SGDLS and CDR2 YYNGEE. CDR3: CASSTRTSGAEDTQYF. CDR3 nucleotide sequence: TGTGCCAGCAGCACGCGGACTAGCGGGGCAGAAGATACGCAGTATTTT.

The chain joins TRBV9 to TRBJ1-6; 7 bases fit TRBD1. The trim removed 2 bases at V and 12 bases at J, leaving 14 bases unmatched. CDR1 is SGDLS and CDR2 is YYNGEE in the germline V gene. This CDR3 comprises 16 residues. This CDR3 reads CASSVPSGTEDLPLHF. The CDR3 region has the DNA TGTGCCAGCAGCGTCCCATCCGGGACAGAAGATTTACCCCTCCACTTT. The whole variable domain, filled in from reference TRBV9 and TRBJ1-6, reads DSGVTQTPKHLITATGQRVTLRCSPRSGDLSVYWYQQSLDQGLQFLIQYYNGEERAKGNILERFSAQQFPDLHSELNLSSLELGDSALYFCASSVPSGTEDLPLHFGNGTRLTVT.

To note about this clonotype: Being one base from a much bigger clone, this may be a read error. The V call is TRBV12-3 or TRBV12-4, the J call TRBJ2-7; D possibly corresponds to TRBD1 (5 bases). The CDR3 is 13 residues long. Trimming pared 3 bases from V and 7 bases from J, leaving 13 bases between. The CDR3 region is CASSLSGNNEQYF. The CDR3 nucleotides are TGTGCCAGCAGTTTGTCAGGGAACAATGAGCAGTACTTC.

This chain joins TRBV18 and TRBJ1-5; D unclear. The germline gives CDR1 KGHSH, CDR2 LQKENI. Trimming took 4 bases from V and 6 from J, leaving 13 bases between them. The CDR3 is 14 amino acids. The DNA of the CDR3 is TGTGCCAGCTCACGCGCTGTCTCAGGTCAGCCCCAGCATTTT. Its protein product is CASSRAVSGQPQHF. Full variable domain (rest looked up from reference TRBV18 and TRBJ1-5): NAGVMQNPRHLVRRRGQEARLRCSPMKGHSHVYWYRQLPEEGLKFMVYLQKENIIDESGMPKERFSAEFPKEGPSILRIQQVVRGDSAAYFCASSRAVSGQPQHFGDGTRLSIL.

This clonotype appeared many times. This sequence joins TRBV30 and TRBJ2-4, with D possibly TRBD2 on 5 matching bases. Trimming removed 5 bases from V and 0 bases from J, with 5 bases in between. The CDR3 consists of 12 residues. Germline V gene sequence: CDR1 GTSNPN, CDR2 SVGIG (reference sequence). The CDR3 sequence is CAWRGAKNIQYF. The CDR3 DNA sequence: TGTGCCTGGCGGGGAGCCAAAAACATTCAGTACTTC.

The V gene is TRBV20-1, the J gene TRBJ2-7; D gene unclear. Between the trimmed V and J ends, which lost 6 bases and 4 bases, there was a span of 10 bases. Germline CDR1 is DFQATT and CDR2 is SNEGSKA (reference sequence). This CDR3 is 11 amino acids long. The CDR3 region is CSASANYEQYF. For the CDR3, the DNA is TGCAGTGCCAGTGCTAATTACGAGCAGTACTTC.

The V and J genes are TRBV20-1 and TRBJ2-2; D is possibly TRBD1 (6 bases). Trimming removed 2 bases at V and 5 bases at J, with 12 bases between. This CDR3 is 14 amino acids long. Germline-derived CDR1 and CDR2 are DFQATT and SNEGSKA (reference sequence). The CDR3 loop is CSARHPQGTGELFF. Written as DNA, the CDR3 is TGCAGTGCTAGACACCCCCAGGGGACCGGGGAGCTGTTTTTT.

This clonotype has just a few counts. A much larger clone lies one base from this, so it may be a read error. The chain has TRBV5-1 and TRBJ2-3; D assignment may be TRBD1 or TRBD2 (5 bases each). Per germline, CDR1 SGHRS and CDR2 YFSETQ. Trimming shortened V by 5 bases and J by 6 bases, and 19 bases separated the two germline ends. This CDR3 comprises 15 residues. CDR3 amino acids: CASSFPGAARDTQYF. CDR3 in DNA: TGCGCCAGCAGTTTTCCCGGGGCAGCTCGGGATACGCAGTATTTT.

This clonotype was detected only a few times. In DNA form, the CDR3 reads TGTGCCAGCAGCGCTAGCGGGCCAGATACGCAGTATTTT. It translates to CASSASGPDTQYF. The chain carries TRBV3-1 and TRBJ2-3, with 8 bases matching TRBD2. CDR3 length equals 13 residues. The J segment lost 4 bases and the V segment lost 5 bases, leaving 2 bases of the junction unmatched. Germline CDR1 LGHDT, CDR2 YNNKEL (reference sequence).

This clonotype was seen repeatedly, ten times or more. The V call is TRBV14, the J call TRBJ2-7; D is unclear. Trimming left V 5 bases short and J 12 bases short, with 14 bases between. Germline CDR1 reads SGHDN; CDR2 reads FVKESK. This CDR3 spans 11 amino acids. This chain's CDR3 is CASSSPRSRYF. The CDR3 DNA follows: TGTGCCAGCAGCTCTCCGAGGTCTAGGTACTTC.

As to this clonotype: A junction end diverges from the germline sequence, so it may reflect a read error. CDR3 bases: TGCAGTACTAGAGCGGTAATCGGGGGGGGCGGGAAAAGAGAGACCCAGTTCTTC. Translation gives CSTRAVIGGGGKRETQFF. The chain uses TRBV20-1 and TRBJ2-1, with TRBD2 matching 8 bases. Germline lookup yields CDR1 DFQATT and CDR2 SNEGSKA (reference sequence). The CDR3 is made up of 18 amino acids.

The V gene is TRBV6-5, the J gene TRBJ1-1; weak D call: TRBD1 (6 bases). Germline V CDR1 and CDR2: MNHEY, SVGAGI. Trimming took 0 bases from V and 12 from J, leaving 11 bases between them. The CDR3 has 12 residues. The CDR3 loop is CASSYSGGATFF. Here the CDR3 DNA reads TGTGCCAGCAGTTACTCGGGGGGGGCAACTTTCTTT.

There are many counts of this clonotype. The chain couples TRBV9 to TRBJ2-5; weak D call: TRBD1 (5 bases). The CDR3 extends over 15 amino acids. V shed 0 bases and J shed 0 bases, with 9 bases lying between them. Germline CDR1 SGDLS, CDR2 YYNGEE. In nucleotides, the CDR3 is TGTGCCAGCAGCGTAGCGCCGACAGACCAAGAGACCCAGTACTTC. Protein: CASSVAPTDQETQYF. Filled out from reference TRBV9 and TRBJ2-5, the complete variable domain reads DSGVTQTPKHLITATGQRVTLRCSPRSGDLSVYWYQQSLDQGLQFLIQYYNGEERAKGNILERFSAQQFPDLHSELNLSSLELGDSALYFCASSVAPTDQETQYFGPGTRLLVL.

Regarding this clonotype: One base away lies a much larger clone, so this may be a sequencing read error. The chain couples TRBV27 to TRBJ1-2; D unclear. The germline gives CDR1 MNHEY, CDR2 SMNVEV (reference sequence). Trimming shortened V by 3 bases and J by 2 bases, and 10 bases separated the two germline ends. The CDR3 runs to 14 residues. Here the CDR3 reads CASSLRQPNYGYTF. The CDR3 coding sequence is TGTGCCAGCAGTTTGCGGCAGCCCAACTATGGCTACACCTTC.

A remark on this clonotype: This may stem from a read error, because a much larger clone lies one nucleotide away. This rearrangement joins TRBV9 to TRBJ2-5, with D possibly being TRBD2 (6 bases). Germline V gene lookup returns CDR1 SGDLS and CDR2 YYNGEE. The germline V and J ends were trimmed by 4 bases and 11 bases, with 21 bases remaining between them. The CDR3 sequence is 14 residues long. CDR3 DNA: TGTGCCAGCAGCCCCTGGGGAGGCGACAATGAGCAGTACTTC. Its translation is CASSPWGGDNEQYF.

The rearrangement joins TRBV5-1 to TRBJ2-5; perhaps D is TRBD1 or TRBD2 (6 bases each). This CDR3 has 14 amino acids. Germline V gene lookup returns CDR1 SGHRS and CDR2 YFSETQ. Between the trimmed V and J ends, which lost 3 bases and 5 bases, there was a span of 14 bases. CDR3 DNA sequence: TGCGCCAGCAGCTCCGCAAGGGGGGTGGAGACCCAGTACTTC. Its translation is CASSSARGVETQYF.

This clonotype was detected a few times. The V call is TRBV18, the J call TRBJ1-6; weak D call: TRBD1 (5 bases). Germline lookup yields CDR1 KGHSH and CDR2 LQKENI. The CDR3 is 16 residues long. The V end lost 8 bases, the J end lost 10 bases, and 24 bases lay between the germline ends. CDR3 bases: TGTGCCAGCACCCAAATCCCGGGCCCGGGGGAATCACCCCTCCACTTT. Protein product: CASTQIPGPGESPLHF.

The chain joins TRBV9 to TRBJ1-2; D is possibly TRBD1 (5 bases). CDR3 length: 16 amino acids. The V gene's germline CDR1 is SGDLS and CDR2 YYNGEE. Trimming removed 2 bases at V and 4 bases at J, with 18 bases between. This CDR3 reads CASSVGLQGPFYGYTF. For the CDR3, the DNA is TGTGCCAGCAGCGTCGGACTGCAGGGACCCTTCTATGGCTACACCTTC.